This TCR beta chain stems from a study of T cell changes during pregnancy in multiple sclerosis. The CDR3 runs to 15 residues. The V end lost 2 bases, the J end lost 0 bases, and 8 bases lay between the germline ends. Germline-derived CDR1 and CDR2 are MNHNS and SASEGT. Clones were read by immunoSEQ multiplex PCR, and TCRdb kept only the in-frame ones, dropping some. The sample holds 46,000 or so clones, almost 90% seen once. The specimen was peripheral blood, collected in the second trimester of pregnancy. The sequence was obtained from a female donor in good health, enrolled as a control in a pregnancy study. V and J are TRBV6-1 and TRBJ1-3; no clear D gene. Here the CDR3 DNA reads TGTGCCAGCAGTGAAAGTAGGAGCTCTGGAAACACCATATATTTT. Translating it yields CASSESRSSGNTIYF.